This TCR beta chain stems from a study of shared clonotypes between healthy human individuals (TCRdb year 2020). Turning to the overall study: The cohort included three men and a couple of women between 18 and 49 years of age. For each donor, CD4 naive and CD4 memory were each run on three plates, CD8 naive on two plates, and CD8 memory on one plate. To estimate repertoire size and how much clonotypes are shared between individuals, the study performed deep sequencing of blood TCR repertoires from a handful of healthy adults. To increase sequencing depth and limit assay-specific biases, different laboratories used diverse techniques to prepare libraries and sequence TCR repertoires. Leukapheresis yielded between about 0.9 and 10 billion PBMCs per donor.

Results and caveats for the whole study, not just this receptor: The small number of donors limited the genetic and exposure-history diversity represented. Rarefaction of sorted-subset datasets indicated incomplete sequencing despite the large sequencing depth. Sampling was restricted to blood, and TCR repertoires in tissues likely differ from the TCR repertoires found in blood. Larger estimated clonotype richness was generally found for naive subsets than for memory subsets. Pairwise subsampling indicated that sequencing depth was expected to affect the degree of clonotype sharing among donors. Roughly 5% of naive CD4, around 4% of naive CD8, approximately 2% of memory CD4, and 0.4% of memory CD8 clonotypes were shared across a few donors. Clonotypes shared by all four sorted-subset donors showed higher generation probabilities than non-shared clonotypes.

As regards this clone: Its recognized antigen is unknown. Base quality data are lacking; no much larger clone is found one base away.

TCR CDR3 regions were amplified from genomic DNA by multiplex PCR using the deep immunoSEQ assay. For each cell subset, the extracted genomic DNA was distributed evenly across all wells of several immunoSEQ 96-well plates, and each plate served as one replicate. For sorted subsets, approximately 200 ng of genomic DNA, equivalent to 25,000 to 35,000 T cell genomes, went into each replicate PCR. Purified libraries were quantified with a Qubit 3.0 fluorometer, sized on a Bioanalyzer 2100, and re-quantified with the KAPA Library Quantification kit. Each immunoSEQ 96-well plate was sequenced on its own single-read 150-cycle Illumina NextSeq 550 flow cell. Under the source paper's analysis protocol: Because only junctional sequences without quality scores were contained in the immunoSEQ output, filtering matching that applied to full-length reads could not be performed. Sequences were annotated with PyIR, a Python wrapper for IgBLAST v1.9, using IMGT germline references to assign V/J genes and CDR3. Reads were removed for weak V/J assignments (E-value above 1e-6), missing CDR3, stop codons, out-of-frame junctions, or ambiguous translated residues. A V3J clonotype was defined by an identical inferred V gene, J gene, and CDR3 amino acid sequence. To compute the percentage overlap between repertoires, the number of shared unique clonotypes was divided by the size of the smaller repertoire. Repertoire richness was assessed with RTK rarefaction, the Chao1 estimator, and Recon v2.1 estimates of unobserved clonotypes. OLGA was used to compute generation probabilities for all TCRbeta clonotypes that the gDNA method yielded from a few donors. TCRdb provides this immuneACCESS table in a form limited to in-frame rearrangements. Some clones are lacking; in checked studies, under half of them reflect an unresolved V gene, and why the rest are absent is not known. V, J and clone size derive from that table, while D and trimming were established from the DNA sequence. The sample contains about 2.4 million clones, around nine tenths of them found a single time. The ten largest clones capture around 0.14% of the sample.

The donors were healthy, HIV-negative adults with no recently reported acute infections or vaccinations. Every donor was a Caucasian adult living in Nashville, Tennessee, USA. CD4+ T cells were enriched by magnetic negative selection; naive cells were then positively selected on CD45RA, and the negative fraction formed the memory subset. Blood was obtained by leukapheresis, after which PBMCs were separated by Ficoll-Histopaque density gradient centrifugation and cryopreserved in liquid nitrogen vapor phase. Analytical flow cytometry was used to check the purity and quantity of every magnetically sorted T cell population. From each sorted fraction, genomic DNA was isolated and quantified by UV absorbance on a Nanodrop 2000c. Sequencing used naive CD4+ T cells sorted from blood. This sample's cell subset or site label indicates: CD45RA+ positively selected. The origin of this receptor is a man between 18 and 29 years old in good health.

The nucleotide sequence is given as TGTGCCAGTGCCCGGGACAGGACCTCTGGGGCCAACGTCCTGACTTTC. Its protein product is CASARDRTSGANVLTF. The chain was built from TRBV27 and TRBJ2-6, and TRBD1 aligns with 8 junction nucleotides. CDR1 MNHEY and CDR2 SMNVEV are derived from the germline V gene (reference sequence). At the junction V is shortened by 9 bases and J by 0 bases; bases outside the gene matches: 7. The CDR3 covers 16 residues, taking in both the cysteine and the phenylalanine. The CDR3 DNA has 48 bases and is translated from base 1. This CDR3, with the reference TRBV27 and TRBJ2-6 proteins standing in past its ends, gives the full variable domain EAQVTQNPRYLITVTGKKLTVTCSQNMNHEYMSWYRQDPGLGLRQIYYSMNVEVTDKGDVPEGYKVSRKEKRNFPLILESPSPNQTSLYFCASARDRTSGANVLTFGAGSRLTVL.